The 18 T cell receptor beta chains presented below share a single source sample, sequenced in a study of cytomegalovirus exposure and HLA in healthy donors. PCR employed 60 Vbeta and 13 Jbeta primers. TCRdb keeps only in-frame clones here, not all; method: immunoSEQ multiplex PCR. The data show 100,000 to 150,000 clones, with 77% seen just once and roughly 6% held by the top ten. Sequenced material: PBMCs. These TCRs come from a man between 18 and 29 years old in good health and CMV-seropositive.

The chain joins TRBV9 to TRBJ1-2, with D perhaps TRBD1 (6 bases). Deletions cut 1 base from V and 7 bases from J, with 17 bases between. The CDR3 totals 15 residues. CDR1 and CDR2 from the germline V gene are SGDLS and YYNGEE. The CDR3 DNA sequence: TGTGCCAGCAGCGTAAAGGGGGGGGAAACGAGTGGCTACACCTTC. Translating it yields CASSVKGGETSGYTF.

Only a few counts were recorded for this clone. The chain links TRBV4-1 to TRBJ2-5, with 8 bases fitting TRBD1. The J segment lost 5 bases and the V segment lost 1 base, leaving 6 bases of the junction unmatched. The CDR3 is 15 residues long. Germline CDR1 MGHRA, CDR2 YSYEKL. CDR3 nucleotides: TGCGCCAGCAGCCAAGCCGGGACAGGTCGCGAGACCCAGTACTTC. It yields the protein CASSQAGTGRETQYF.

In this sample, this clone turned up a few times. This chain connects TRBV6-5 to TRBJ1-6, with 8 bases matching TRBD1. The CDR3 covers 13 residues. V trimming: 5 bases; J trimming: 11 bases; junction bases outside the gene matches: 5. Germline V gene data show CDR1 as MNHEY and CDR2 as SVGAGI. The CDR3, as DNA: TGTGCCAGCAGTGACGACAGGGGAACACCCCTCCACTTT. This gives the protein CASSDDRGTPLHF.

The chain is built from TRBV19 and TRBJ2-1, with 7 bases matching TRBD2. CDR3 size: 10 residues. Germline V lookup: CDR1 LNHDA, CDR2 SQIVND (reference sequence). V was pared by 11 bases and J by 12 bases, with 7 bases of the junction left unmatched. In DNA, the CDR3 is TGTGCCTCTGCGGGGGTTGGGCAGTTCTTC. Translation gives CASAGVGQFF.

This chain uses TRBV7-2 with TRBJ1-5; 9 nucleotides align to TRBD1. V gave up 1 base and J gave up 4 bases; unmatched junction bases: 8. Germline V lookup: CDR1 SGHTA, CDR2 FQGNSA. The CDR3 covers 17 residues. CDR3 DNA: TGTGCCAGCAGCTTAGTGGTTAGGGGGACAGGGAATCAGCCCCAGCATTTT. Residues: CASSLVVRGTGNQPQHF.

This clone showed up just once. The CDR3 spells CASSLSLGAQRHGYTF. CDR3 sequence (DNA): TGTGCCAGCAGCTTATCTCTGGGGGCGCAAAGGCATGGCTACACCTTC. The chain combines TRBV11-2 with TRBJ1-2; D might be TRBD1 (6 bases). The V end lost 2 bases, the J end lost 6 bases, and 19 bases lay between the germline ends. This CDR3 is 16 amino acids long. CDR1 SGHAT and CDR2 FQNNGV come from the germline V gene.

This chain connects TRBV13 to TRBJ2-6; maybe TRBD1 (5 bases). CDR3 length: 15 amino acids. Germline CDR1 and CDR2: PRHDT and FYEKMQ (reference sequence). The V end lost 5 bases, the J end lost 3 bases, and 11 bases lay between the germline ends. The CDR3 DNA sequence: TGTGCCAGCAGCGCCGCAGGGAATGGGGCCAACGTCCTGACTTTC. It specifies CASSAAGNGANVLTF.

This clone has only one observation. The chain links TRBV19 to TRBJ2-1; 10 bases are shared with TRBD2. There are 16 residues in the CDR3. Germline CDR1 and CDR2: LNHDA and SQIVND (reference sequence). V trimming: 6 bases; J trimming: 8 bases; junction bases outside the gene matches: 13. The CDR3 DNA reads TGTGCCAGTAGCACACTCGTAGCGGGAGGTCTCGATGAGCAGTTCTTC. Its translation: CASSTLVAGGLDEQFF.

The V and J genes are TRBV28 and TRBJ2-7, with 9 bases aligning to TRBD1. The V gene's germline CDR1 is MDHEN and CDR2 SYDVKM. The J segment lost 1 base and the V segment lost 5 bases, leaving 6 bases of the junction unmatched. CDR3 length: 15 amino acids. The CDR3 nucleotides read TGTGCCAGCAGTGTCTCCGGGACAGGGTCCTACGAGCAGTACTTC. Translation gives CASSVSGTGSYEQYF.

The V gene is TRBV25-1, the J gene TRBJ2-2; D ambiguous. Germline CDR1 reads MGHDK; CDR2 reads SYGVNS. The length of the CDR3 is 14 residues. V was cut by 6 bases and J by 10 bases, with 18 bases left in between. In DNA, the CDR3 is TGTGCCAGCAGCCCGACAACCCGCGTAGAGGAGCTGTTTTTT. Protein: CASSPTTRVEELFF. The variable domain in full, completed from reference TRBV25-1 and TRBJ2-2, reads EADIYQTPRYLVIGTGKKITLECSQTMGHDKMYWYQQDPGMELHLIHYSYGVNSTEKGDLSSESTVSRIRTEHFPLTLESARPSHTSQYLCASSPTTRVEELFFGEGSRLTVL.

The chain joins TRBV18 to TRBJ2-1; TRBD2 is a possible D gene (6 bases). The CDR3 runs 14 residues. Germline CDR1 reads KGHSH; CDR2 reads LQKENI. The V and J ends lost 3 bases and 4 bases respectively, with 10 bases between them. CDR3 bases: TGTGCCAGCTCACCGCGGGATCCATACAATGAGCAGTTCTTC. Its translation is CASSPRDPYNEQFF.

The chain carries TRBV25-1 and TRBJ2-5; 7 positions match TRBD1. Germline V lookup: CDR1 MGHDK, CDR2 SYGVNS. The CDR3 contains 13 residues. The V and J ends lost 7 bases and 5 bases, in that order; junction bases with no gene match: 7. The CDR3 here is CASTRQGWETQYF. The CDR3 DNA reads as TGTGCCAGCACTAGACAGGGATGGGAGACCCAGTACTTC.

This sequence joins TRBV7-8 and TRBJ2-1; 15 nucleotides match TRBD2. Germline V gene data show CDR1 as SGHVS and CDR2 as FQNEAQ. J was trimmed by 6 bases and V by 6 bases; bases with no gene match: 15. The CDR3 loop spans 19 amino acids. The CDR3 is CASRPTGTSGGLRGNEQFF. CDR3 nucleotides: TGTGCCAGCAGACCGACCGGGACTAGCGGGGGGCTCCGGGGCAATGAGCAGTTCTTC. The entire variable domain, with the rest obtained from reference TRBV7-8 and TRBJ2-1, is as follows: GAGVSQSPRYKVAKRGQDVALRCDPISGHVSLFWYQQALGQGPEFLTYFQNEAQLDKSGLPSDRFFAERPEGSVSTLKIQRTQQEDSAVYLCASRPTGTSGGLRGNEQFFGPGTRLTVL.

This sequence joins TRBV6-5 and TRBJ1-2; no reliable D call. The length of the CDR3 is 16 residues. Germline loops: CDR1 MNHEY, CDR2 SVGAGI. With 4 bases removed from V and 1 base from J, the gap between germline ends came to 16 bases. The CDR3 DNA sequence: TGTGCCAGCAGTTCCCGTTTTCGGGAGATTAACTATGGCTACACCTTC. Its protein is CASSSRFREINYGYTF.

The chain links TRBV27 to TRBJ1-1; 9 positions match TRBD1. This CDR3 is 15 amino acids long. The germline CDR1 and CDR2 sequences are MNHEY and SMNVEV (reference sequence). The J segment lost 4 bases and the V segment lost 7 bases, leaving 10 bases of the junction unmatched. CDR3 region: CASTPLGQGSTEAFF. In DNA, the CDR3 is TGTGCCAGCACTCCTCTGGGACAGGGTAGCACTGAAGCTTTCTTT.

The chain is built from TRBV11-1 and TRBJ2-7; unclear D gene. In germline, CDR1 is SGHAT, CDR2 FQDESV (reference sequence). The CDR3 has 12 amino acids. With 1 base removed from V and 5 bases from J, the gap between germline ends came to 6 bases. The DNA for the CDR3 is TGTGCCAGCAGCTTAGACTCAAACGAGCAGTACTTC. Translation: CASSLDSNEQYF.

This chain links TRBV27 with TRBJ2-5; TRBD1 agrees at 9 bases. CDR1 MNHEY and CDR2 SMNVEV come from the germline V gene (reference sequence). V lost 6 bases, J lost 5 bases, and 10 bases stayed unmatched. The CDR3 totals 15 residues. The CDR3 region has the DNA TGTGCCAGCAGGGACGAACAGGGGGCTGGGGAGACCCAGTACTTC. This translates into CASRDEQGAGETQYF.

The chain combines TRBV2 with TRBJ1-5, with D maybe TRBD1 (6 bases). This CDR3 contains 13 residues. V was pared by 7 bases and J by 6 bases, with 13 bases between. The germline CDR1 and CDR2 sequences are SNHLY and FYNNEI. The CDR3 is CASNRGALQPQHF. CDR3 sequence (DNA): TGTGCCAGCAATCGGGGGGCGCTTCAGCCCCAGCATTTT.